This paragraph covers one T cell receptor beta chain sequence. This is likely an artifact of a read error, given a far larger clone one base away. The germline V gene has CDR1 MNHNY and CDR2 SVGAGI (reference sequence). Trimming removed 9 bases from V and 9 bases from J, with 12 bases in between. The CDR3 runs to 11 residues. The data originate from a study of low-dose radiotherapy and immunotherapy resistance in tumors. Whole-study context: Fractions of 0.5 Gy went to Cohort 1 every 2 weeks, totaling 6.5 Gy. Each fraction given to Cohort 2 every two weeks delivered 1 Gy, and the total reached 13 Gy over 26 weeks. Every two weeks patients got nivolumab 240 mg flat dose, plus ipilimumab 1 mg/kg every six weeks, intravenously.

TRAV- and TRBV-specific primers, spanning alpha and beta chains, primed first-strand cDNA. TCRs underwent roughly 19 PCR cycles of amplification with a constant-region primer and V-primer adapter. TCRdb re-called the reads with MiXCR, one entry per CDR3 protein. This table has tens of thousands of distinct CDR3 sequences, less than 20% appearing once. Time point in this sample: after trial treatment. Treatment noted: LDRT plus nivolumab, ipilimumab, low-dose cyclophosphamide and aspirin (RACIN trial). In the RACIN dose-escalation trial, donors got nivolumab plus ipilimumab with aspirin, cyclophosphamide and radiotherapy.

The J gene is TRBJ2-1, the V gene TRBV6-6, with no clear D. The receptor's source is a male donor with prostate cancer. Sequencing used PBMCs, obtained after low-dose radiotherapy plus immunotherapy. Here the CDR3 reads CARRFSGEQFF. The CDR3 DNA reads TGTGCCAGAAGGTTCTCCGGTGAGCAGTTCTTC.